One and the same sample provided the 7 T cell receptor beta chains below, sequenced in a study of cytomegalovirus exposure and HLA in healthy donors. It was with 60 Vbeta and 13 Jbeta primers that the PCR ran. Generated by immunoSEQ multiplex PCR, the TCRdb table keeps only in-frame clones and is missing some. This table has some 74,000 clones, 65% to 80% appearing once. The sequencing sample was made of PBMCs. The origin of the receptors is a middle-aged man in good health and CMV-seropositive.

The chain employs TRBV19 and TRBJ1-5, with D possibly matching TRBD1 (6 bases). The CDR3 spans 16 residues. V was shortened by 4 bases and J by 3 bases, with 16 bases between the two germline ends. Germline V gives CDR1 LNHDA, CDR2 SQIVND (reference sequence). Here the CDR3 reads CASSTAVTGANQPQHF. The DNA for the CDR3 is TGTGCCAGTAGTACCGCCGTGACAGGAGCCAATCAGCCCCAGCATTTT.

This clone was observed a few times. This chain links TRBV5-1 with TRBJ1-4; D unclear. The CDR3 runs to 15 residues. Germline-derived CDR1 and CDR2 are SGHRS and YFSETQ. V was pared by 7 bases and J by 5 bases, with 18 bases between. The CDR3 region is CASRPSGGSNEKLFF. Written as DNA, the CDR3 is TGCGCCAGCCGCCCCTCCGGAGGGTCGAATGAAAAACTGTTTTTT.

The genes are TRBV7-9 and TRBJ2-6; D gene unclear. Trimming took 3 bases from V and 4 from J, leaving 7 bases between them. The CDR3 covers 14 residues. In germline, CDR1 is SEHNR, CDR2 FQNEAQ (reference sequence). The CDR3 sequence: CASSLVEGANVLTF. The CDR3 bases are TGTGCCAGCAGCTTGGTCGAGGGGGCCAACGTCCTGACTTTC.

The CDR3 DNA is TGTGCCAGCAGCTTAGGAGGACAGGGGAGCTATGGCTACACCTTC. Encoded protein: CASSLGGQGSYGYTF. This sequence joins TRBV7-9 and TRBJ1-2; 9 positions agree with TRBD1. The CDR3 is made up of 15 amino acids. Germline CDR1 reads SEHNR; CDR2 reads FQNEAQ (reference sequence). The V segment lost 1 base and the J segment 4 bases; nucleotides outside the gene matches: 4.

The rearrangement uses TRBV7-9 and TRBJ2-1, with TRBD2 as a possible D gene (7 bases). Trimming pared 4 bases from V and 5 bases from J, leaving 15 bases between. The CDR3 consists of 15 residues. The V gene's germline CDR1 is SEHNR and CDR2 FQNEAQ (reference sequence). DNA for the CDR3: TGTGCCAGCAGCTCCGGGGGGCAGGGGAACAATGAGCAGTTCTTC. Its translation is CASSSGGQGNNEQFF.

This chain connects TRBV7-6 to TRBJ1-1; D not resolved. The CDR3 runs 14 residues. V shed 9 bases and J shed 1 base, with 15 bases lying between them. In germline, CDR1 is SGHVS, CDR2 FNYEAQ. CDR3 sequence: CARPKTFRNTEAFF. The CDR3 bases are TGTGCCAGACCCAAGACATTCCGGAACACTGAAGCTTTCTTT.

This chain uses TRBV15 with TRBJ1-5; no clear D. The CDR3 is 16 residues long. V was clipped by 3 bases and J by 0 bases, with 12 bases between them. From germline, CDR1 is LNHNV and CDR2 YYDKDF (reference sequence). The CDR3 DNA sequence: TGTGCCACCAGCAGGGGTCGGGAGATTAGCAATCAGCCCCAGCATTTT. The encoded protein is CATSRGREISNQPQHF.